Listed below are T cell receptor beta chains from one sample, sequenced in a study of blood T cell repertoires in COVID-19. Repertoires were generated with immunoSEQ multiplex PCR, while TCRdb's copy carries only in-frame clones and drops some. Seen here are some 270,000 clones, about four fifths observed once, and the top ten hold about 3.5%. The sample was PBMCs or T cells enriched from blood (not recorded which). The receptors stem from a man in his forties or fifties who had recovered from COVID-19. Each CDR3 is given with its conserved first and last residue. D genes are given only for firm matches. The listing skips clone size in some rows; elsewhere it reads once, few, many or a size class.

d_gene,abundance,j_gene,v_gene,CDR3nt,CDR3aa
TRBD2,NA,TRBJ2-7,TRBV7-2,TGTGCCAGCAGCTTAGGCCCCGGGACTAGGACCTACGAGCAGTACTTC,CASSLGPGTRTYEQYF
TRBD2,NA,TRBJ2-1,TRBV10-3,TGTGCCATCACCGGGACTAGGGACAATGAGCAGTTCTTC,CAITGTRDNEQFF
TRBD1,NA,TRBJ2-1,TRBV7-2,TGTGCCAGCAGCTTAGCAGGGGGCGGCGAGCAGTTCTTC,CASSLAGGGEQFF
NA,NA,TRBJ2-7,TRBV19,TGTGCCAGTAGTATTGACACCTCCTACGAGCAGTACTTC,CASSIDTSYEQYF
NA,NA,TRBJ2-1,TRBV7-2,TGTGCCAGCAGCGCCCACCCTTCTAAAGCTCAGTTCTTC,CASSAHPSKAQFF
TRBD1,once,TRBJ2-2,TRBV4-1,TGCGCCAGCAGCCAAGTGGGCAGGGGGCACACCGGGGAGCTGTTTTTT,CASSQVGRGHTGELFF
NA,NA,TRBJ1-4,TRBV7-2,TGTGCCAGCAGCTTAGTCCGAGGCTCGGGTAATGAAAAACTGTTTTTT,CASSLVRGSGNEKLFF
NA,NA,TRBJ2-1,TRBV11-3,TGTGCCAGCAGCCCCTCGGCCCTGAGCGGCAATGAGCAGTTCTTC,CASSPSALSGNEQFF
TRBD1,NA,TRBJ1-5,TRBV2,TGTGCCAGCAGTTCAGGGGGCCTCAATCAGCCCCAGCATTTT,CASSSGGLNQPQHF
TRBD1,NA,TRBJ1-6,TRBV28,TGTGCCAGCAGCTGGACAGGGGGCCGTTCACCCCTCCACTTT,CASSWTGGRSPLHF
NA,NA,TRBJ1-2,TRBV2,TGTGCCAGCAGGGACACGACGATTTTCTATGGCTACACCTTC,CASRDTTIFYGYTF
NA,NA,TRBJ2-3,TRBV27,TGTGCCAGCAGCCTGGGATGGACTTACCGCACAGATACGCAGTATTTT,CASSLGWTYRTDTQYF
TRBD1,NA,TRBJ1-5,TRBV4-1,TGCGCCAGCACCAAAACTACACAGGGGGGCCAGCCCCAGCATTTT,CASTKTTQGGQPQHF
NA,NA,TRBJ1-2,TRBV7-9,TGTGCCAGCAGCTTATGGGAGGGGCCGAGGTATGGCTACACCTTC,CASSLWEGPRYGYTF
NA,NA,TRBJ2-7,TRBV5-1,TGCGCCAGCTCCCCCCAACAGAAATATTACGAGCAGTACTTC,CASSPQQKYYEQYF
NA,NA,TRBJ1-5,TRBV3-1/TRBV3-2,TGTGCCAGCAGCCAGTGGCAGGGCGGCAATCAGCCCCAGCATTTT,CASSQWQGGNQPQHF
TRBD2,NA,TRBJ2-5,TRBV29-1,TGCAGCGTGCGGACTAGCATGAGGGAGACCCAGTACTTC,CSVRTSMRETQYF
NA,NA,TRBJ1-1,TRBV12-3/TRBV12-4,TGTGCCAGCAGTTTAGGGGGAGGTCTGGCGGCTTTCTTT,CASSLGGGLAAFF
TRBD2,NA,TRBJ2-2,TRBV18,TGTGCCAGCTCACCCAGACTAGCGGAGACCGGGGAGCTGTTTTTT,CASSPRLAETGELFF
NA,NA,TRBJ2-2,TRBV12-3/TRBV12-4,TGTGCCAGCCGCGACACCACCGGGGAGCTGTTTTTT,CASRDTTGELFF
NA,NA,TRBJ2-1,TRBV3-1/TRBV3-2,TGTGCCAGCAGCCGCACAGGGAATGAGCAGTTCTTC,CASSRTGNEQFF
NA,NA,TRBJ1-1,TRBV10-3,TGTGCCATCAGGACCGGAGACACTGAAGCTTTCTTT,CAIRTGDTEAFF